A selection of T cell receptor beta chains follows, all from one sample in a study of PD-1 blockade in classical Hodgkin lymphoma. Only in-frame clones appear in the TCRdb table, and some are missing; sequencing was by immunoSEQ multiplex PCR. The sample has 90,000 to 100,000 clones; about 91% are singletons. The sequenced sample was peripheral blood mononuclear cells (PBMCs), obtained before the second cycle of nivolumab. The receptors come from a human donor with classical Hodgkin lymphoma. Both conserved end residues are part of each CDR3. The order of the fields is D gene, V gene, clone size, J gene, CDR3 DNA, CDR3 protein. A D gene is named only where the DNA matches it firmly. Some rows mark clone size as missing; the rest say once, few, many or name a class of expanded clone.

>TRBD1|TRBV7-2|-|TRBJ2-5
TGTGCCAGCAGCTTAGCGAAAATGAGACAGGGTCAAGAGACCCAGTACTTC
CASSLAKMRQGQETQYF
>TRBD1|TRBV2|-|TRBJ1-5
TGTGCCAGCAGTGACAGGGGGTTCAGCAATCAGCCCCAGCATTTT
CASSDRGFSNQPQHF
>-|TRBV10-3|-|TRBJ1-1
TGTGCCATCAGTACTCCTCCGGGTGAAGCTTTCTTT
CAISTPPGEAFF
>TRBD1|TRBV5-1|-|TRBJ1-1
TGCGCCAGCAGCTGGACCCTTCGGGGGGCAGGACAGGACACTGAAGCTTTCTTT
CASSWTLRGAGQDTEAFF
>-|TRBV7-9|-|TRBJ2-1
TGTGCCAGCAGCTTAATTTACAATGAGCAGTTCTTC
CASSLIYNEQFF
>-|TRBV11-2|-|TRBJ1-4
TGTGCCAGCAGAGCGGGAGGGAATGAAAAACTGTTTTTT
CASRAGGNEKLFF
>-|TRBV27|-|TRBJ2-2
TGTGCCAGCAGTTTATGGGCTTCTGGGGAGCTGTTTTTT
CASSLWASGELFF
>-|TRBV10-2|-|TRBJ2-5
TGCGCCAGCAGTGAGGAGTTGGAGACCCAGTACTTC
CASSEELETQYF
>TRBD2|TRBV5-1|-|TRBJ2-1
TGCGCCAGCAGCTCGGGACTAGCCTACAATGAGCAGTTCTTC
CASSSGLAYNEQFF
>-|TRBV12-5|-|TRBJ2-2
TGTGCTAGTGCCCGGGACGGTGGGTCCGGGGAGCTGTTTTTT
CASARDGGSGELFF
>TRBD1|TRBV7-9|-|TRBJ2-7
TGTGCCAGCAGCTTAGGGACAGGGCCGAACGAGCAGTACTTC
CASSLGTGPNEQYF
>-|TRBV6-6|-|TRBJ1-2
TGTGCCAGCAGTCAATTGAGACCGGGTGGCTACACCTTC
CASSQLRPGGYTF
>-|TRBV6-6|-|TRBJ1-5
TGTGCCAGCAGTTACTCCCGGGGAGATCAGCCCCAGCATTTT
CASSYSRGDQPQHF
>TRBD1|TRBV28|-|TRBJ1-3
TGTGCCAGCAGTGAACAGGGGAGCCCTGGAAACACCATATATTTT
CASSEQGSPGNTIYF
>TRBD1|TRBV9|few|TRBJ1-1
TGTGCCAGCAGCGTAGGGGACAGGGGACCAGAAGCTTTCTTT
CASSVGDRGPEAFF
>TRBD2|TRBV28|-|TRBJ2-7
TGTGCCAGCACAACTAGCGGCCTCGCCTACGAGCAGTACTTC
CASTTSGLAYEQYF
>-|TRBV14|few|TRBJ1-6
TGTGCCAGCAGCCAAGGACAGTATAATTCACCCCTCCACTTT
CASSQGQYNSPLHF
>TRBD1|TRBV5-1|-|TRBJ2-5
TGCGCCAGCAGCGAACTAGGGACAGGGGGAGAGACCCAGTACTTC
CASSELGTGGETQYF
>-|TRBV4-1|-|TRBJ1-6
TGCGCCAGCAGCCAAATTCAGACTACCAATTCACCCCTCCACTTT
CASSQIQTTNSPLHF
>TRBD2|TRBV7-9|-|TRBJ2-7
TGTGCCAGCAGCAGTAGCGGGAGAGGTTCCTACGAGCAGTACTTC
CASSSSGRGSYEQYF
>-|TRBV9|-|TRBJ1-5
TGTGCCAGCAGCGTAGACGGGCAGATCAATCAGCCCCAGCATTTT
CASSVDGQINQPQHF